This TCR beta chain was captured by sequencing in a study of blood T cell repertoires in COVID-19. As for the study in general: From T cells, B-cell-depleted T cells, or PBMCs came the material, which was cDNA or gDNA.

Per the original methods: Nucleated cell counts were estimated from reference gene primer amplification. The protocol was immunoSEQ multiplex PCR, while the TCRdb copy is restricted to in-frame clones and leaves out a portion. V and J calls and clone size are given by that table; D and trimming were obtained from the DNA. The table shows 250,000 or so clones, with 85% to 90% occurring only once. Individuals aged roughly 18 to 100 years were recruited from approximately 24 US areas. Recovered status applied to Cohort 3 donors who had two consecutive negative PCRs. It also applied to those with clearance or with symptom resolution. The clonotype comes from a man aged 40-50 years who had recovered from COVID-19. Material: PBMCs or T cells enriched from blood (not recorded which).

The DNA for the CDR3 is TGTGCCAGCAGTTGGGACACTCGGAGCTTCAATGAGCAGTTCTTC. It translates to CASSWDTRSFNEQFF. V usage is TRBV28 and J usage is TRBJ2-1; D is possibly TRBD1 (6 bases). The CDR3 covers 15 residues. The V gene's germline CDR1 is MDHEN and CDR2 SYDVKM. Between the trimmed V and J ends, which lost 4 bases and 6 bases, there was a span of 16 bases.